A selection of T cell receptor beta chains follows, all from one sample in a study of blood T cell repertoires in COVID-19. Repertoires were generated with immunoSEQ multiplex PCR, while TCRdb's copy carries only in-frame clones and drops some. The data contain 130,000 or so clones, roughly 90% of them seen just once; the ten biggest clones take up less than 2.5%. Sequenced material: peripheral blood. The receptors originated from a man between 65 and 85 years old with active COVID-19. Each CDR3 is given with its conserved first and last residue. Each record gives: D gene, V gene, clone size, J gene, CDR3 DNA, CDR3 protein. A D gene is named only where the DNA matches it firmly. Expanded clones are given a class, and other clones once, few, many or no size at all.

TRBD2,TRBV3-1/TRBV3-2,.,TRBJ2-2,TGTGCCAGCAGTTATAGCGGGAGATCGGCCGGGGAGCTGTTTTTT,CASSYSGRSAGELFF
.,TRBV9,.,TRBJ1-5,TGTGCCAGCAGCGATGGGGGGGGGCATCAGCCCCAGCATTTT,CASSDGGGHQPQHF
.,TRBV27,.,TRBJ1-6,TGTGCCAGCAGTTTATCGCAGGGTTGGAATTCACCCCTCCACTTT,CASSLSQGWNSPLHF
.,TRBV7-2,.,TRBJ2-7,TGTGCCAGCAGCTTGAAGCCCCCTCCCTACGAGCAGTACTTC,CASSLKPPPYEQYF
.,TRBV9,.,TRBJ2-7,TGTGCCAGCAGTCCAGCCAGGGCGGGGAGTTACGAGCAGTACTTC,CASSPARAGSYEQYF
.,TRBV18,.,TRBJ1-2,TGTGCCAGCTCAACTACCGGGGGAGGTAACTATGGCTACACCTTC,CASSTTGGGNYGYTF
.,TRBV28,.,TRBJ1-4,TGTGCCAGCAGTTTAGGGGGCGCAAATGAAAAACTGTTTTTT,CASSLGGANEKLFF
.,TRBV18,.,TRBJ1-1,TGTGCCAGCTCACCCGACATTCCTGCGAACACTGAAGCTTTCTTT,CASSPDIPANTEAFF
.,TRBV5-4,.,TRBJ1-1,TGTGCCAGCAGCTTTGACGAGGGCACTGAAGCTTTCTTT,CASSFDEGTEAFF
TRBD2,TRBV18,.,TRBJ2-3,TGTGCCAGCTCCCTAGCGGGCCCAGATACGCAGTATTTT,CASSLAGPDTQYF
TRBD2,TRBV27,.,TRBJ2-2,TGTGCCAGCAGTTCCGAGCGGGGGGGAAACACCGGGGAGCTGTTTTTT,CASSSERGGNTGELFF
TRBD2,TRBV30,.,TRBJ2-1,TGTGCCTGGAGTCCAGGGACTAGCGGTGTATACAATGAGCAGTTCTTC,CAWSPGTSGVYNEQFF
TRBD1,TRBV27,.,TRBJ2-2,TGTGCCAGCAGTTTAACGAACAGGGGTCCCGGGGAGCTGTTTTTT,CASSLTNRGPGELFF
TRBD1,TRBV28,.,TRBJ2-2,TGTGCCAGCAGCCGGGACAGGGGCGCCGGGGAGCTGTTTTTT,CASSRDRGAGELFF
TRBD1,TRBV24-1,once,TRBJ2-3,TGTGCCACCAGTGAGTTGGGACAGGGTATGAAAACAGATACGCAGTATTTT,CATSELGQGMKTDTQYF
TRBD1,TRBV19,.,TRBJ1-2,TGTGCCAGTAGTTTCCGGGACAGGGTAAATGGCTACACCTTC,CASSFRDRVNGYTF
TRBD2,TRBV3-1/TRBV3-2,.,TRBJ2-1,TGTGCCAGCAGCGTAACCATAGGCGGACTAGCGGGAGGCCCCTACAATGAGCAGTTCTTC,CASSVTIGGLAGGPYNEQFF
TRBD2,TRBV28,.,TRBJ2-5,TGTGCCAGCGACCTAGCGGAAGAGACCCAGTACTTC,CASDLAEETQYF
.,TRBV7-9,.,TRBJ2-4,TGTGCCAGCAGCTTATTTGGCAGGCTAGCCAAAAACATTCAGTACTTC,CASSLFGRLAKNIQYF
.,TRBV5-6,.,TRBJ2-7,TGTGCCAGCAGCTTCGGGGGCGAGCAGTACTTC,CASSFGGEQYF
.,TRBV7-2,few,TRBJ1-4,TGTGCCAGCAGCTTATCGCCGGTGCTGTCAACTAATGAAAAACTGTTTTTT,CASSLSPVLSTNEKLFF
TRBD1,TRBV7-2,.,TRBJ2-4,TGTGCCAGCAGCATCGAGACAGGGGCCAAAAACATTCAGTACTTC,CASSIETGAKNIQYF
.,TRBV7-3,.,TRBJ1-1,TGTGCCAGCAGCTTAACTCCCGAGGCCACTGAAGCTTTCTTT,CASSLTPEATEAFF
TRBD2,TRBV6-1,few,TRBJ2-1,TGTGCCAGCAGTGCCAAGACTAGCGGGAACTACAATGAGCAGTTCTTC,CASSAKTSGNYNEQFF
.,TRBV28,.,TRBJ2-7,TGTGCCAGCAGTTTAATCCCGGAGAGAGACGAGCAGTACTTC,CASSLIPERDEQYF
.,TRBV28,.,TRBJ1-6,TGTGCCAGCAGATCGGTAAATTCACCCCTCCACTTT,CASRSVNSPLHF
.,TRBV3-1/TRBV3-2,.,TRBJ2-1,TGTGCCAGCAGCCAAGATTTTCTAGCTCAGAATGAGCAGTTCTTC,CASSQDFLAQNEQFF
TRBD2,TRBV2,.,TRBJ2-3,TGTGCCAGCAGTGAAGCGCGGACTAGCGGAGGAAGTGCGCAGTATTTT,CASSEARTSGGSAQYF
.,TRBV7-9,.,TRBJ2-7,TGTGCCAGCAGCTCGGGACTTCCAGGGTCTGAGCAGTACTTC,CASSSGLPGSEQYF
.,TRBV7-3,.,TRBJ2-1,TGTGCCAGCAGCTTAAGGGGCGATGAGCAGTTCTTC,CASSLRGDEQFF
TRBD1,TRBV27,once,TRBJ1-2,TGTGCCAGCAGAACAGGGGGACGTGGCTACACCTTC,CASRTGGRGYTF
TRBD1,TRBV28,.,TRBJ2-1,TGTGCCAGCACCAGGGGGATCAATGAGCAGTTCTTC,CASTRGINEQFF
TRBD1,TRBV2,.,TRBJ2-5,TGTGCCAGCAGTGCCTCCGGGACAGAGGGGGAGACCCAGTACTTC,CASSASGTEGETQYF
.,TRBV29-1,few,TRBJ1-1,TGCAGCGTTGAGATGGGACTTCGGGACACTGAAGCTTTCTTT,CSVEMGLRDTEAFF
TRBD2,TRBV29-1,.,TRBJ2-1,TGCAGCGTTGATATGCTAGCGGGAGGGGATGAGCAGTTCTTC,CSVDMLAGGDEQFF
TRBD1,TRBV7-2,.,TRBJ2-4,TGTGCCAGCAGCCCCGGGACAGGGGGCCTTCTAGCCAAAAACATTCAGTACTTC,CASSPGTGGLLAKNIQYF
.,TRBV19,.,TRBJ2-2,TGTGCCAGTAGTATCAGTCACACCGGGGAGCTGTTTTTT,CASSISHTGELFF
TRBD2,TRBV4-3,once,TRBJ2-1,TGCGCCAGCAGCCAAGGTCGAGTACTAGCGGGGGACAATGAGCAGTTCTTC,CASSQGRVLAGDNEQFF
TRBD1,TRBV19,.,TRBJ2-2,TGTGCCAGTAGGCAGGGACAGGTAGAAGCCGGGGAGCTGTTTTTT,CASRQGQVEAGELFF
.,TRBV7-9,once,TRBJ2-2,TGTGCCAGCAGCCCCAAAAACACGAACACCGGGGAGCTGTTTTTT,CASSPKNTNTGELFF
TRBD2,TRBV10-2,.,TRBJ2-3,TGCGCCAGCAGTGGAGCGGGAGTTCTCTCAGATACGCAGTATTTT,CASSGAGVLSDTQYF
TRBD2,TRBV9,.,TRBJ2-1,TGTGCCAGCAGCGTGGATAGAACTAGCGGGAGGTCACGGAGCTCCTACAATGAGCAGTTCTTC,CASSVDRTSGRSRSSYNEQFF
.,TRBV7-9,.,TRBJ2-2,TGTGCCAGCACTCCGACACCGGCGGGCAACACCGGGGAGCTGTTTTTT,CASTPTPAGNTGELFF
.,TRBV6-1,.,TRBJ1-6,TGTGCCAGCAGTGATGGCCGGCCAAGGGGCAATTCACCCCTCCACTTT,CASSDGRPRGNSPLHF
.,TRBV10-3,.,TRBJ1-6,TGTGCCAGGTCCCAGGAGGAAGGATCACCCCTCCACTTT,CARSQEEGSPLHF
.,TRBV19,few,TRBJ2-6,TGTGCCAGTAGAACTACGGTGATGGCTGGGGCCAACGTCCTGACTTTC,CASRTTVMAGANVLTF
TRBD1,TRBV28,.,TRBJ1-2,TGTGCCAGCAGGGGGACAGGATTACAATATGGCTACACCTTC,CASRGTGLQYGYTF
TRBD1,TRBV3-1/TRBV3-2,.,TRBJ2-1,TGTGCCAGCAGCCAAGTTGCAGGGGGATACAATGAGCAGTTCTTC,CASSQVAGGYNEQFF
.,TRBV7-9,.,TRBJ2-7,TGTGCCAGCAGCTTAGGACAGTACGAGCAGTACTTC,CASSLGQYEQYF
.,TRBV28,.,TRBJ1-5,TGTGCCAGCACCTGGGGCTCTAGAAATCAGCCCCAGCATTTT,CASTWGSRNQPQHF
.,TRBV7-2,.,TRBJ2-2,TGTGCCAGCAGCTTATCCCGAGCGTCCGGGGAGCTGTTTTTT,CASSLSRASGELFF